The 6 T cell receptor beta chains reported below all come from one sample, sequenced in a study of OX40 agonist ivuxolimab in advanced cancers. Sequenced by immunoSEQ multiplex PCR; TCRdb stores in-frame clones only, minus some. This table holds about 73,000 clones, around 86% found once. The sequenced sample was CD4+ or CD8+ T cells sorted from blood, obtained in a trial of the OX40 agonist ivuxolimab. These receptors all come from an adult with an advanced solid tumor such as melanoma, head and neck, liver or kidney cancer.

J is TRBJ2-7 and V is TRBV29-1, with 11 bases fitting TRBD1. Germline CDR1 is SQVTM and CDR2 is ANQGSEA. V shed 6 bases, J shed 7 bases, and the junction held 17 bases outside the gene matches. This CDR3 contains 16 residues. The CDR3 sequence: CSVGTGQGALREEQYF. The CDR3 region has the DNA TGCAGCGTAGGAACCGGACAGGGGGCCCTCCGGGAGGAGCAGTACTTC.

The chain is built from TRBV7-8 and TRBJ1-2, with D tentatively TRBD1 (5 bases). Germline V CDR1 and CDR2: SGHVS, FQNEAQ. V lost 1 base to trimming and J lost 6 bases, with 12 bases between them. There are 14 residues in the CDR3. The CDR3 DNA reads as TGTGCCAGCAGCTTAGACGGTGCAGGGCATGGCTACACCTTC. Its translation is CASSLDGAGHGYTF.

This clone was seen just once. The chain joins TRBV9 to TRBJ2-1; D unclear. V was pared by 0 bases and J by 9 bases, with 4 bases between. Per germline, CDR1 SGDLS and CDR2 YYNGEE. The CDR3 contains 11 residues. This CDR3 is CASSVASEQFF. As DNA, the CDR3 is TGTGCCAGCAGCGTAGCGAGTGAGCAGTTCTTC. The whole variable domain, remainder taken from reference TRBV9 and TRBJ2-1, is DSGVTQTPKHLITATGQRVTLRCSPRSGDLSVYWYQQSLDQGLQFLIQYYNGEERAKGNILERFSAQQFPDLHSELNLSSLELGDSALYFCASSVASEQFFGPGTRLTVL.

This rearrangement joins TRBV7-3 to TRBJ2-1, with D perhaps assigned TRBD1 or TRBD2 (5 bases each). The CDR3 runs 13 residues. Germline V gives CDR1 SGHTA, CDR2 FQGTGA. Trimming pared 5 bases from V and 9 bases from J, leaving 14 bases between. The CDR3 coding sequence is TGTGCCAGCAGCCTCCGGGGCCGGGGTGAGCAGTTCTTC. Translated: CASSLRGRGEQFF.

CDR3 region: CAWSVLRGKSTDTQYF. CDR3 coding DNA: TGTGCCTGGAGTGTACTCCGAGGTAAAAGCACAGATACGCAGTATTTT. This chain connects TRBV30 to TRBJ2-3; D gene unclear. Germline V CDR1 and CDR2: GTSNPN, SVGIG (reference sequence). The CDR3 runs 16 residues. V gave up 0 bases and J gave up 0 bases, with 13 bases separating them.

There are a few counts of this clone. The genes are TRBV7-2 and TRBJ1-1, with 8 positions matching TRBD1. This CDR3 comprises 16 residues. The ends lost 4 bases at V and 0 bases at J; junction bases unmatched: 7. The germline V gene has CDR1 SGHTA and CDR2 FQGNSA. The CDR3 is CASSSRTGSMNTEAFF. The CDR3 DNA reads as TGTGCCAGCAGCTCGAGGACAGGGTCAATGAACACTGAAGCTTTCTTT.